Shown below are 16 T cell receptor beta chains from a single sample sequenced in a study of shared clonotypes between healthy human individuals. TCRdb's copy holds only in-frame clones and misses some; the assay was immunoSEQ multiplex PCR. This table has 800,000 to 1,200,000 clones, approximately 78% appearing once. Sequencing was carried out using memory CD4+ T cells from PBMCs. Subset indicated: CD45RA-negative fraction. These receptors were collected from a young man in good health. Some clones in this sample may be carry-over from other donors' samples.

Comment on this clone: The same CDR3 is also encoded by other DNA sequences in this sample. The V and J genes are TRBV5-1 and TRBJ1-5; D is undetermined. Germline V gene data show CDR1 as SGHRS and CDR2 as YFSETQ. This CDR3 region has 13 residues. The ends were cut back, 1 base at V and 7 bases at J, with 9 bases in the middle. The CDR3 DNA reads as TGCGCCAGCAGCTTGATGGGATCCCAGCCCCAGCATTTT. Translation gives CASSLMGSQPQHF.

This rearrangement joins TRBV6-6 to TRBJ1-1, with 7 bases fitting TRBD1. The germline V gene encodes CDR1 MNHNY and CDR2 SVGAGI (reference sequence). With V trimmed by 1 base and J by 3 bases, 8 bases remained unmatched. This CDR3 is built from 16 residues. The CDR3 DNA sequence: TGTGCCAGCAGTTACTATGACAGGGTTTCTGACACTGAAGCTTTCTTT. The encoded protein is CASSYYDRVSDTEAFF.

The chain is built from TRBV10-3 and TRBJ1-3, with TRBD1 matching over 8 bases. The V gene end was trimmed by 7 bases and the J gene end by 0 bases; junction bases not matched to a gene: 5. The germline V gene encodes CDR1 ENHRY and CDR2 SYGVKD. The CDR3 covers 15 residues. In nucleotides, the CDR3 is TGTGCCATCACGGACAGGGTCCTCTCTGGAAACACCATATATTTT. This translates into CAITDRVLSGNTIYF.

This clone is a singleton in its sample. The chain combines TRBV5-1 with TRBJ1-1; TRBD1 agrees at 7 bases. Unmatched junction bases numbered 9, after V lost 4 bases and J lost 0 bases. The CDR3 covers 16 residues. Germline values: CDR1 SGHRS, CDR2 YFSETQ. CDR3 sequence: CASSRGQPGMNTEAFF. The CDR3 region has the DNA TGCGCCAGCAGCAGGGGACAGCCGGGAATGAACACTGAAGCTTTCTTT.

The chain has TRBV29-1 and TRBJ2-3; 13 positions agree with TRBD2. This CDR3 has 14 residues. Germline V gene data show CDR1 as SQVTM and CDR2 as ANQGSEA. The J segment lost 6 bases and the V segment lost 6 bases, leaving 6 bases of the junction unmatched. This CDR3 reads CSVRTSGSTDTQYF. The CDR3 DNA follows: TGCAGCGTCCGGACTAGCGGGAGTACGGATACGCAGTATTTT.

This clone was observed a handful of times. The CDR3 nucleotides are TGTGCCAGCAGCGTAAGAGATAATGAGCAGTTCTTC. Residues: CASSVRDNEQFF. The chain is built from TRBV9 and TRBJ2-1; unclear D gene. The V gene's germline CDR1 is SGDLS and CDR2 YYNGEE. This CDR3 is 12 amino acids long. V lost 1 base and J lost 7, with 6 bases in between.

CDR3 sequence (DNA): TGTGCCAGTAGTATAGCCCCTTGGACAGGGGGCGCGAATGGCAATCAGCCCCAGCATTTT. This encodes CASSIAPWTGGANGNQPQHF. This chain joins TRBV19 and TRBJ1-5; 11 nucleotides match TRBD1. Germline values: CDR1 LNHDA, CDR2 SQIVND (reference sequence). V dropped 1 base and J dropped 2; count of bases not matched to a gene: 13. This CDR3 has 20 amino acids.

The table lists this clone with a count of one. DNA for the CDR3: TGTGCCAGCTCACCCACGGGGGGACAGGGGTTCCGCGAGACCCAGTACTTC. It translates to CASSPTGGQGFRETQYF. This rearrangement joins TRBV18 to TRBJ2-5; 10 bases are shared with TRBD1. CDR3 length equals 17 residues. Trimming at V came to 3 bases and at J to 5 bases, leaving 12 bases not matched to a gene. Germline CDR1 KGHSH, CDR2 LQKENI.

This chain connects TRBV5-1 to TRBJ2-7; 9 positions agree with TRBD1. V shed 3 bases, J shed 5 bases, and the junction held 6 bases outside the gene matches. Germline values: CDR1 SGHRS, CDR2 YFSETQ. The CDR3 consists of 14 residues. In DNA, the CDR3 is TGCGCCAGCAGCTCGGGACAGGGTACCGACGAGCAGTACTTC. Translated: CASSSGQGTDEQYF.

This clone was seen just once. The chain couples TRBV5-6 to TRBJ1-5; unclear D gene. The CDR3 sequence is 14 residues long. V lost 0 bases and J lost 6, with 10 bases in between. Germline V lookup: CDR1 SGHDT, CDR2 YYEEEE. The CDR3: CASSLGPGSQPQHF. CDR3 nucleotides: TGTGCCAGCAGCTTGGGCCCTGGATCTCAGCCCCAGCATTTT.

Only a few counts were recorded for this clone. CDR3 in amino acids: CASSFAGYAYGYTF. For the CDR3, the DNA is TGCGCCAGCAGTTTCGCGGGGTATGCCTATGGCTACACCTTC. The chain carries TRBV5-1 and TRBJ1-2; D gene unclear. The CDR3 loop spans 14 amino acids. Germline V gene lookup returns CDR1 SGHRS and CDR2 YFSETQ. V lost 5 bases, J lost 4 bases, and 15 bases lay in between.

The chain links TRBV2 to TRBJ1-2; the D gene is possibly TRBD1 (6 bases). V gave up 4 bases and J gave up 5 bases, with 17 bases separating them. The CDR3 spans 15 residues. Germline V gives CDR1 SNHLY, CDR2 FYNNEI. CDR3 loop: CASSGLRTVLYGYTF. CDR3 nucleotides: TGTGCCAGCAGTGGACTTAGGACAGTCTTATATGGCTACACCTTC.

The genes are TRBV7-2 and TRBJ2-1; D might be TRBD2 (5 bases). Trimming left V 8 bases short and J 4 bases short, with 12 bases between. CDR1 is SGHTA and CDR2 is FQGNSA in the germline V gene. The CDR3 is made up of 13 amino acids. The CDR3 loop reads CASLETGYNEQFF. The CDR3 DNA sequence: TGTGCCAGCTTAGAGACGGGATACAATGAGCAGTTCTTC.

The rearrangement uses TRBV7-2 and TRBJ2-1; 7 bases fit TRBD2. With V trimmed by 1 base and J by 3 bases, 3 bases remained unmatched. CDR3 length equals 15 residues. Germline CDR1 is SGHTA and CDR2 is FQGNSA. The CDR3 DNA is TGTGCCAGCAGCTTAGAAGGCGGGAGCTACAATGAGCAGTTCTTC. Amino acids: CASSLEGGSYNEQFF.

The chain joins TRBV9 to TRBJ2-2; D is ambiguous. V dropped 0 bases and J dropped 1 base, with 10 bases sitting between them. Per germline, CDR1 SGDLS and CDR2 YYNGEE. This CDR3 is 16 amino acids long. The CDR3 is CASSVAGNQNTGELFF. Written as DNA, the CDR3 is TGTGCCAGCAGCGTAGCGGGTAACCAGAACACCGGGGAGCTGTTTTTT.

This clone was seen once. The chain recombines TRBV5-1 with TRBJ2-1; D unclear. V gave up 2 bases and J gave up 6 bases, with 12 bases separating them. This CDR3 region has 14 residues. Germline V lookup: CDR1 SGHRS, CDR2 YFSETQ. This chain's CDR3 is CASSFGGRVNEQFF. The DNA of the CDR3 is TGCGCCAGCAGCTTCGGTGGTCGGGTCAATGAGCAGTTCTTC.